This T cell receptor (beta chain) was captured by sequencing in a study of blood T cell repertoires in COVID-19 (TCRdb year 2020). Study-wide context: The collaborator samples originated in the United States, Italy and Spain and spanned the acute and convalescent phases of COVID-19. The samples were drawn from the first 160 participants of the ongoing ImmuneRACE study and from over a thousand subjects provided by 6 global collaborators. A freely available public database, intended as a resource for researchers studying the immune response to SARS-CoV-2, is where the repertoires were released. Where available, HLA class I and class II types were obtained from metadata supplied by the sample provider rather than from assay-based typing. The prospective study material was composed of cDNA or gDNA derived from T cells, B-cell-depleted T cells, or PBMCs. Sample metadata almost always included a de-identified subject ID, COVID-19 status, age in years and sex. The dataset comprised deeply sampled blood TCRbeta repertoires from subjects exposed to, actively infected with, or recovered from COVID-19. What the work shows at the level of the full study, not this receptor alone: The quantity of clinical and demographic metadata differed by source and by participant and was supplied without curation.

TCRbeta CDR3 regions were amplified from genomic DNA by means of the immunoSEQ Assay, a bias-controlled multiplex PCR. Concerning the study's data processing: The number of nucleated cells in each sample was estimated by amplification of reference gene primers within the assay. To quantify the absolute abundance of each unique TCRbeta CDR3 rearrangement, sequence reads were collapsed and filtered. For each sample, productive Simpson clonality was calculated as the square root of Simpson's diversity index over productive rearrangements. The clones in this table, taken by TCRdb from immuneACCESS, are in-frame only. Not every clone is retained; where verified, under half of the shortfall comes from an unresolved V gene, and the cause of the rest is unknown. That table is the source of V, J and clone size, and D and trimming were worked out from the DNA. The sample profile shows over 100,000 clones; roughly 90% of them were found once. The top ten clonotypes cover approximately 5.5% of the sample.

As to this clone: Its antigen is currently not known. It has no much larger one-base neighbor in the sample; base qualities were not kept.

Whole blood was collected in K2EDTA tubes by collaborating institutions according to the institutions' own protocols. Collaborator samples were shipped for TCRbeta analysis as frozen whole blood, isolated PBMCs, or DNA extracted from either sample type. Sequenced: peripheral blood. The receptor's source is a human donor in a cohort sampled during active COVID-19.

The nucleotide sequence reads TGTGCCAGTAAAAGGACAGAGAATTCACCCCTCCACTTT. Translation gives CASKRTENSPLHF. This sequence uses TRBV27 and TRBJ1-6; the D gene is possibly TRBD1, with 6 bases matching. Per the germline V gene (reference sequence), MNHEY is the CDR1 and SMNVEV is the CDR2. The junction carries 13 bases between V and J, which are trimmed by 9 bases and 7 bases respectively. The CDR3 has 13 amino acids, counting the end cysteine and phenylalanine. The retained sequence is limited to the CDR3, 39 bases, with the frame set at the first base.